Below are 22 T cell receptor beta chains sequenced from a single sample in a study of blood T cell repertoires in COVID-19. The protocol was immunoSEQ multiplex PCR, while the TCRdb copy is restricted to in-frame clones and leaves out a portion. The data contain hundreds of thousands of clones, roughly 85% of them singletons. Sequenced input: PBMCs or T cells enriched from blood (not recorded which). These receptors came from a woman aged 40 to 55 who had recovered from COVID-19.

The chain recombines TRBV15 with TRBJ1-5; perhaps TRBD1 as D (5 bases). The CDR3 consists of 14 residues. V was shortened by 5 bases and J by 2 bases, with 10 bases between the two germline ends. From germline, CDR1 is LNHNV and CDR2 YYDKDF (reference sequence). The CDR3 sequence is CATSRQGRNQPQHF. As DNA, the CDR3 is TGTGCCACCAGCCGGCAGGGCCGCAATCAGCCCCAGCATTTT.

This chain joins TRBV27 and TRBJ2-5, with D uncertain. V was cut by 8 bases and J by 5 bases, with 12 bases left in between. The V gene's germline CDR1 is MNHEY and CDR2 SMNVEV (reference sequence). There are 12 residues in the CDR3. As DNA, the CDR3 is TGTGCCAGCTCAACCCTGGGCGAGACCCAGTACTTC. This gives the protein CASSTLGETQYF.

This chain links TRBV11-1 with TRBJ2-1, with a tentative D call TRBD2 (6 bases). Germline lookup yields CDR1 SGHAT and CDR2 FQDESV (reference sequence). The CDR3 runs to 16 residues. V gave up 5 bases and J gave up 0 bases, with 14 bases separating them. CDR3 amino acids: CASSLASGSSYNEQFF. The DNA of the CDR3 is TGTGCCAGCAGCCTCGCCTCCGGGAGCTCCTACAATGAGCAGTTCTTC.

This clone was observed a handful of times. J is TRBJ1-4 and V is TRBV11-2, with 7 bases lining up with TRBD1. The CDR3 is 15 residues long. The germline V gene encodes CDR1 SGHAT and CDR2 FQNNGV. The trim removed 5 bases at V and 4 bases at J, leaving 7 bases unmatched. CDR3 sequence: CASSPGQALNEKLFF. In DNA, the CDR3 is TGTGCCAGCAGCCCCGGACAGGCTCTTAATGAAAAACTGTTTTTT.

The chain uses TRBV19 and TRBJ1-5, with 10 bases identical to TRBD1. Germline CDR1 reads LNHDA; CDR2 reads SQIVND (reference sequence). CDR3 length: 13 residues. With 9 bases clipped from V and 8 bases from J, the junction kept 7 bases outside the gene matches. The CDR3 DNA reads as TGTGCCAGCAAAGACAGGGGGCTTGAGCCCCAGCATTTT. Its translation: CASKDRGLEPQHF.

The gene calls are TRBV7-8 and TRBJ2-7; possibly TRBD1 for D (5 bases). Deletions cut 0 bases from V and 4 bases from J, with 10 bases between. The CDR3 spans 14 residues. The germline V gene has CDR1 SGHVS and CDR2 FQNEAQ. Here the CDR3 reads CASSLAGLKYEQYF. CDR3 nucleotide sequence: TGTGCCAGCAGCTTAGCGGGGCTAAAATACGAGCAGTACTTC.

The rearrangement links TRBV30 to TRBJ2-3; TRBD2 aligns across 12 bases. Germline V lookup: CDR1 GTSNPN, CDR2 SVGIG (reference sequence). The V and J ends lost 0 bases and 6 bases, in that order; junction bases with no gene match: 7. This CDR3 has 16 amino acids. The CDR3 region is CAWSVPSGRAWDTQYF. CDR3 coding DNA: TGTGCCTGGAGTGTACCTAGCGGGAGGGCCTGGGATACGCAGTATTTT.

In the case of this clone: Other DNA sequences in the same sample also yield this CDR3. CDR3 in amino acids: CASSAGQNTEAFF. DNA for the CDR3: TGTGCCAGCAGCGCAGGACAGAACACTGAAGCTTTCTTT. V gene TRBV9 combines with J gene TRBJ1-1; D is perhaps TRBD1 (5 bases). CDR3 length: 13 residues. Germline V lookup: CDR1 SGDLS, CDR2 YYNGEE. V lost 3 bases and J 1 base, leaving 7 bases between the germline ends.

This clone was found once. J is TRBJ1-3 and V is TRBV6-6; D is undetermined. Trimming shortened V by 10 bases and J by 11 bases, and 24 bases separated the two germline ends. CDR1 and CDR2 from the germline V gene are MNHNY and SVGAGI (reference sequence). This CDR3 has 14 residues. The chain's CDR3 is CATLYAGSLSAIYF. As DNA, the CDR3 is TGTGCCACACTTTACGCCGGGTCTTTATCGGCCATATATTTT.

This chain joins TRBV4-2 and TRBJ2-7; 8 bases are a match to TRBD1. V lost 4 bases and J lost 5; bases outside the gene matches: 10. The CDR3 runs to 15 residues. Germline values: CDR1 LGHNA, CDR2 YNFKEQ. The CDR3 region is CASSPNQGAIDEQYF. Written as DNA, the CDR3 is TGTGCCAGCAGCCCAAATCAGGGGGCTATTGACGAGCAGTACTTC.

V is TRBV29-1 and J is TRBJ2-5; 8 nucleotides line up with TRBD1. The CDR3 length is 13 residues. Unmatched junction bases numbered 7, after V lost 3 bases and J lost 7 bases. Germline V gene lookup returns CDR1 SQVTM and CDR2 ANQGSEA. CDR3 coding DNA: TGCAGCGTTGACTCGACAGGGGTTGGGACCCAGTACTTC. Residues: CSVDSTGVGTQYF.

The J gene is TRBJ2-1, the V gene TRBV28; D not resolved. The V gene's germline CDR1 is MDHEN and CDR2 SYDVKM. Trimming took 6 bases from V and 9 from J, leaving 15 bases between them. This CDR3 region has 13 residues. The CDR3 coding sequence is TGTGCCAGCAGACCGCCTGTACTCGGTGAGCAGTTCTTC. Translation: CASRPPVLGEQFF.

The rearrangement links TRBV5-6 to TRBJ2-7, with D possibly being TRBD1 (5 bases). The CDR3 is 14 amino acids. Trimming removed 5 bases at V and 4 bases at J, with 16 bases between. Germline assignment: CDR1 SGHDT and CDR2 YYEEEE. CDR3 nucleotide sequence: TGTGCCAGCAGTTCTGGGCAGGGCTGGTACGAGCAGTACTTC. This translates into CASSSGQGWYEQYF. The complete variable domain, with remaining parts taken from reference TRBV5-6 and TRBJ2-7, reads DAGVTQSPTHLIKTRGQQVTLRCSPKSGHDTVSWYQQALGQGPQFIFQYYEEEERQRGNFPDRFSGHQFPNYSSELNVNALLLGDSALYLCASSSGQGWYEQYFGPGTRLTVT.

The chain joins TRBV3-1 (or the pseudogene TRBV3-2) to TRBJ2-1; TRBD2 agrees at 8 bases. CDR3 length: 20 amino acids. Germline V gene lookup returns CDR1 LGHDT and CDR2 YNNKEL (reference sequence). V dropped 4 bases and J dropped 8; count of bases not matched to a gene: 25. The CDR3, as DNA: TGTGCCAGCAGCCGGAACGACAGTACTTGGCGCTGGCGGGAGGCACATGAGCAGTTCTTC. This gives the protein CASSRNDSTWRWREAHEQFF.

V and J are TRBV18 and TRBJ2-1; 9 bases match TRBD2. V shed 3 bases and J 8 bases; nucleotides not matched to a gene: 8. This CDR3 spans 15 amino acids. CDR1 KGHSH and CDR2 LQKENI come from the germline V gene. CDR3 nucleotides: TGTGCCAGCTCACCCGGGGTAGCGGGAGCTGATGAGCAGTTCTTC. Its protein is CASSPGVAGADEQFF.

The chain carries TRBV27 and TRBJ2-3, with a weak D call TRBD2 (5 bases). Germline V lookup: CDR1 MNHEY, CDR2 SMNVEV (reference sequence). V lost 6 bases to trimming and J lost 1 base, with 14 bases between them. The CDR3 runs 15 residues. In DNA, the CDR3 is TGTGCCAGCAGCCTCAGTCCGAGGGGCACAGATACGCAGTATTTT. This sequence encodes CASSLSPRGTDTQYF.

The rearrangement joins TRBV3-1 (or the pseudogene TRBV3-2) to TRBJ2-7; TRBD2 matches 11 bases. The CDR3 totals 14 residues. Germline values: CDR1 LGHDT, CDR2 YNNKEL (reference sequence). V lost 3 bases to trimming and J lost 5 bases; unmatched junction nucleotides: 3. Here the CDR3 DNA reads TGTGCCAGCAGCCAGACTAGCGGGATGAACGAGCAGTACTTC. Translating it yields CASSQTSGMNEQYF.

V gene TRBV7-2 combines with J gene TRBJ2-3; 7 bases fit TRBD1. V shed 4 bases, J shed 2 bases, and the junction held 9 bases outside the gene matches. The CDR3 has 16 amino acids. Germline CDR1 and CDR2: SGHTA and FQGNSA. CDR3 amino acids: CASSYRWDSITDTQYF. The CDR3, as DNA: TGTGCCAGCAGCTACCGGTGGGACAGCATCACAGATACGCAGTATTTT.

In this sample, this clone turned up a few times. The CDR3 sequence is CASSPRATGADEQFF. The CDR3 nucleotides are TGTGCCAGCTCACCGAGGGCCACGGGAGCGGACGAGCAGTTCTTC. The rearrangement uses TRBV18 and TRBJ2-1; TRBD2 is a possible D gene (6 bases). The length of the CDR3 is 15 residues. The germline gives CDR1 KGHSH, CDR2 LQKENI. V lost 3 bases to trimming and J lost 10 bases, with 19 bases between them.

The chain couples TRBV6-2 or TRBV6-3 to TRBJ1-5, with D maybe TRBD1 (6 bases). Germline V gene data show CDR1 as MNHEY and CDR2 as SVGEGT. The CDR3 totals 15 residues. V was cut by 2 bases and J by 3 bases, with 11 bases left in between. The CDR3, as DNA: TGTGCCAGCAGTTACCGAGACAGGCACAATCAGCCCCAGCATTTT. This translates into CASSYRDRHNQPQHF.

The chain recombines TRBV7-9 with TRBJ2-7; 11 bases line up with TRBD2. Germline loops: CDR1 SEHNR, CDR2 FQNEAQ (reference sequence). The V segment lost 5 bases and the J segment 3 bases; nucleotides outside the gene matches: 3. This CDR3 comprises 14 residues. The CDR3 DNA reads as TGTGCCAGCAGCGCGGGGACTAGCGGCTACGAGCAGTACTTC. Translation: CASSAGTSGYEQYF.

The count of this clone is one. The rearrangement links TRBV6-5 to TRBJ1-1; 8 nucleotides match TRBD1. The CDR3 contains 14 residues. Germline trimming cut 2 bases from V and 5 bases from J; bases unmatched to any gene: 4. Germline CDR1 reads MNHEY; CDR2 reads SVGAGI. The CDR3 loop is CASSYAGGVTEAFF. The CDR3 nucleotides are TGTGCCAGCAGTTACGCAGGGGGCGTAACTGAAGCTTTCTTT.